This TCR beta chain derives from a study of blood T cell repertoires in COVID-19. Study information: Some COVID-19 samples were acute and others convalescent; all came from the United States, Italy and Spain.

The CDR3 sequence is 15 residues long. Germline V lookup: CDR1 SGDLS, CDR2 YYNGEE. The V and J ends lost 0 bases and 3 bases respectively, with 10 bases between them. All recovered Cohort 3 donors got two negative PCRs, got clearance, or saw symptom resolution. Original data processing: How many nucleated cells were present was estimated from reference gene primer amplification. TCRdb's copy holds only in-frame clones and misses some; the assay was immunoSEQ multiplex PCR. The V and J calls and clone size are taken from that table; D and trimming were inferred from the DNA. The table has hundreds of thousands of clones, approximately 90% seen once.

The source is a man in his thirties or forties who had recovered from COVID-19. The V and J genes are TRBV9 and TRBJ2-1, with D tentatively TRBD1 (6 bases). Sequenced sample: PBMCs or T cells enriched from blood (not recorded which). For the CDR3, the DNA is TGTGCCAGCAGCGTAGATTTGGACAGCTACAATGAGCAGTTCTTC. Protein sequence: CASSVDLDSYNEQFF.